This T cell receptor (beta chain) was sequenced during a study of T cell changes during pregnancy in multiple sclerosis. Between the trimmed V and J ends, which lost 1 base and 4 bases, there was a span of 11 bases. Germline V gene sequence: CDR1 SEHNR, CDR2 FQNEAQ (reference sequence). CDR3 length: 15 amino acids. This clone was detected only once. TCRdb's copy holds only in-frame clones and misses some; the assay was immunoSEQ multiplex PCR. The table has fewer than 35,000 clones, 90% seen once; the top ten hold about 0.45%. The sequenced sample was CD4+ T cells from peripheral blood mononuclear cells, obtained in the second trimester of pregnancy. The V call is TRBV7-9, the J call TRBJ1-5; the D gene is possibly TRBD1 (6 bases). The receptor was isolated from a female donor in good health, enrolled as a control in a pregnancy study. The DNA for the CDR3 is TGTGCCAGCAGCTTAGAAGGGGGAAGGAATCAGCCCCAGCATTTT. Residues: CASSLEGGRNQPQHF.